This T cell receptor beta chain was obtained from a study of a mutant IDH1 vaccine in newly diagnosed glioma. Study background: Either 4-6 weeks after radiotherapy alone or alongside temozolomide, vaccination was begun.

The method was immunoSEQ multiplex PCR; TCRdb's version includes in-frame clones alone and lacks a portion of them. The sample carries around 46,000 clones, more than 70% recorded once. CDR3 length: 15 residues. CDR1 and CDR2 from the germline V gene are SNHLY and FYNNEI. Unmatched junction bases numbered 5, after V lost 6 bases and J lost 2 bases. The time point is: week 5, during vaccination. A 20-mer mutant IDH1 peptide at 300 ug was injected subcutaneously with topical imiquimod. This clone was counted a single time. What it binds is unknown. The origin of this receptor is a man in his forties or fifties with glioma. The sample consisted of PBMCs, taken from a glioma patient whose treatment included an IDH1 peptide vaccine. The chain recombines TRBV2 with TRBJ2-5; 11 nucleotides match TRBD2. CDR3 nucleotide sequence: TGTGCCAGCAGCCGACTAGCGGGGAGGCAAGAGACCCAGTACTTC. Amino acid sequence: CASSRLAGRQETQYF.